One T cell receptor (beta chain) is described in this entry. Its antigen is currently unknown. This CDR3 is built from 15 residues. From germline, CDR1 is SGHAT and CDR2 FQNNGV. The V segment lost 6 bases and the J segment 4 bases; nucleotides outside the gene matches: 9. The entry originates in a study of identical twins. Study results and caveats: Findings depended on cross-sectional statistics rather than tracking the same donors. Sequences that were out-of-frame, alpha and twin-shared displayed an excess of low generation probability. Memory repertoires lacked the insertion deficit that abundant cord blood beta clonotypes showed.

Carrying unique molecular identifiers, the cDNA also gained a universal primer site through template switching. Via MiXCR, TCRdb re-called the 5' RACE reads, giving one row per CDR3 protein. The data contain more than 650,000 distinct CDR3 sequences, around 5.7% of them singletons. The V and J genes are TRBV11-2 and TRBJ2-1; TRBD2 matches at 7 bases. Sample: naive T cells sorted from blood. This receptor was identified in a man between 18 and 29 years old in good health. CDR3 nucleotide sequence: TGTGCCAGCAGTCCTAACAGCGGGGATTACAATGAGCAGTTCTTC. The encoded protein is CASSPNSGDYNEQFF.